The clone carrying this T cell receptor beta chain was recorded only once. Authors' processing steps: Reference gene primer amplification yielded estimated nucleated cell counts. The assay was immunoSEQ multiplex PCR, and TCRdb's table has in-frame clones only and misses some. The V and J calls and clone size come from that table; D and trimming were worked out from the DNA. The sample has roughly 300,000 clones, about 86% seen once. This sample stems from a study of blood T cell repertoires in COVID-19. Across the study: Sources were T cells, B-cell-depleted T cells, or PBMCs; the material itself was cDNA or gDNA.

The CDR3 loop spans 16 amino acids. Germline lookup yields CDR1 LGHNA and CDR2 YNFKEQ. With V trimmed by 0 bases and J by 0 bases, 4 bases remained unmatched. The TCR sequence derives from a woman between 45 and 65 years old with acute or convalescent COVID-19. The sample consisted of peripheral blood. The rearrangement links TRBV4-2 to TRBJ1-2, with TRBD1 identical over 7 bases. CDR3 protein: CASSQETGTANYGYTF. The CDR3 DNA follows: TGTGCCAGCAGCCAAGAAACCGGGACAGCTAACTATGGCTACACCTTC.